This T cell receptor beta chain was captured by sequencing in a study of T cells in Graves' hyperthyroidism and ophthalmopathy. This clonotype was seen repeatedly, ten times or more. After removal of 7 bases from V and 0 bases from J, the junction contained 5 bases not matched to a gene. There are 15 residues in the CDR3. CDR1 is SNHLY, CDR2 FYNNEI, per germline. Using RNA transcripts as the source, TCR beta CDR3 regions were amplified. Primed by the HTBI set, a first-round RT-PCR was run on the TCR CDR3. TCRdb ran MiXCR on the multiplex PCR reads and lists one entry per CDR3 protein. This table holds around 690,000 distinct CDR3 sequences, around a sixth found once.

The chain carries TRBV2 and TRBJ2-3, with 9 nucleotides matching TRBD2. This TCR came from a man aged 50-59 years with Graves' hyperthyroidism. Sequencing was done on a sample of blood. The CDR3 nucleotides are TGTGCCAGCAAGAGGGCGGGAGGGAGCACAGATACGCAGTATTTT. It yields the protein CASKRAGGSTDTQYF.